Following are 32 T cell receptor beta chains from one sample sequenced in a study of shared clonotypes between healthy human individuals (dated by TCRdb to the early 2020s). Library preparation used the immunoSEQ multiplex PCR assay. TCRdb took this table from immuneACCESS and kept in-frame rearrangements with V and J called. Such tables lack part of the clones; where checked against another copy, unresolved V genes explain under half of the gap, and the rest is unexplained. The table for this sample lists more than 1.2 million clones; around 98.5% of them were counted only once. The ten largest clonotypes hold approximately 0.4% of the sample. The sample consisted of naive CD4+ T cells sorted from blood. The cell subset or site label, as the study defines it: CD45RA+ positively selected. These receptors were collected from a man between 25 and 39 years old in good health.

This chain connects TRBV5-4 to TRBJ2-3; D unresolved. Between the trimmed V and J ends, which lost 3 bases and 0 bases, there was a span of 11 bases. Germline-derived CDR1 and CDR2 are SGHNT and YYREEE (reference sequence). The CDR3 covers 15 residues. As DNA, the CDR3 is TGTGCCAGCAGCTGGAGCCTCACTAGCACAGATACGCAGTATTTT. Protein sequence: CASSWSLTSTDTQYF.

The rearrangement joins TRBV29-1 to TRBJ2-5; 9 bases agree with TRBD2. There are 15 residues in the CDR3. CDR1 is SQVTM, CDR2 ANQGSEA, per germline. Trimming cost V 4 bases and J 4 bases; bases outside gene matches: 10. The CDR3 DNA sequence: TGCAGCGTTGGGGTAGCGGGAGTGTTAGGAGAGACCCAGTACTTC. It is translated as CSVGVAGVLGETQYF.

This clone was counted once. The CDR3 loop reads CASSLPKTLTDYTF. In DNA, the CDR3 is TGTGCCAGCAGCTTACCCAAGACTCTGACAGATTACACCTTC. The gene calls are TRBV7-9 and TRBJ1-2, with D maybe TRBD1 (5 bases). CDR1 is SEHNR, CDR2 FQNEAQ, per germline (reference sequence). The CDR3 contains 14 residues. Trimming left V 2 bases short and J 11 bases short, with 18 bases between.

V usage is TRBV5-5 and J usage is TRBJ1-2; weak D call: TRBD1 (6 bases). V lost 0 bases, J lost 7 bases, and 10 bases lay in between. Germline CDR1 SGHKS, CDR2 YYEKEE (reference sequence). This CDR3 has 13 amino acids. CDR3 protein: CASSLDGGGGYTF. CDR3 nucleotide sequence: TGTGCCAGCAGCTTGGACGGGGGCGGTGGCTACACCTTC.

CDR3 bases: TGTGCCAGCTCACGGCGGAACACCGGGGAGCTGTTTTTT. Translated, it gives CASSRRNTGELFF. The V and J genes are TRBV18 and TRBJ2-2; D is undetermined. Looked up from germline, CDR1 is KGHSH and CDR2 is LQKENI. The CDR3 length is 13 residues. V was clipped by 4 bases and J by 1 base, with 4 bases between them.

The chain couples TRBV28 to TRBJ1-4; no reliable D call. V was shortened by 5 bases and J by 0 bases, with 13 bases between the two germline ends. There are 16 residues in the CDR3. Germline-derived CDR1 and CDR2 are MDHEN and SYDVKM. For the CDR3, the DNA is TGTGCCAGCAGTCCCCCGGTCCGGGCAACTAATGAAAAACTGTTTTTT. This gives the protein CASSPPVRATNEKLFF.

CDR3 DNA sequence: TGTGCCTGGAGGAAATTTGGACTAGCGAGCTCCTACAATGAGCAGTTCTTC. Translation gives CAWRKFGLASSYNEQFF. V is TRBV30 and J is TRBJ2-1, with TRBD2 matching over 9 bases. The CDR3 loop spans 17 amino acids. CDR1 GTSNPN and CDR2 SVGIG come from the germline V gene (reference sequence). The J segment lost 0 bases and the V segment lost 3 bases, leaving 9 bases of the junction unmatched.

The chain is built from TRBV4-2 and TRBJ2-1; 16 nucleotides match TRBD2. Germline V gives CDR1 LGHNA, CDR2 YNFKEQ. V lost 0 bases and J lost 4; bases outside the gene matches: 9. This CDR3 has 20 residues. CDR3 nucleotides: TGTGCCAGCAGCCAAGATGCGGGACTAGCGGGAGGGCCTCCTTACAATGAGCAGTTCTTC. Amino acids: CASSQDAGLAGGPPYNEQFF.

The chain employs TRBV5-5 and TRBJ1-2; 7 bases line up with TRBD1. Germline loops: CDR1 SGHKS, CDR2 YYEKEE (reference sequence). Trimming removed 3 bases from V and 2 bases from J; junction bases left unmatched: 7. This CDR3 spans 15 amino acids. The chain's CDR3 is CASSSTGTDNYGYTF. The CDR3 region has the DNA TGTGCCAGCAGCTCGACCGGGACAGACAACTATGGCTACACCTTC.

V and J are TRBV7-8 and TRBJ2-1, with TRBD2 matching over 8 bases. CDR1 is SGHVS, CDR2 FQNEAQ, per germline. This CDR3 has 13 residues. After removal of 7 bases from V and 9 bases from J, the junction contained 8 bases not matched to a gene. In nucleotides, the CDR3 is TGTGCCAGCACAGCGGGGGCCACGGGTGAGCAGTTCTTC. Translated, it gives CASTAGATGEQFF.

In this sample, this clone turned up once. The J gene is TRBJ2-3, the V gene TRBV2, with D possibly called TRBD1 or TRBD2 (5 bases each). Germline V gives CDR1 SNHLY, CDR2 FYNNEI. The V gene lost 2 bases and the J gene lost 1 base, with 13 bases spanning the gap. This CDR3 spans 16 amino acids. This CDR3 is CASSEWVLGGTDTQYF. The CDR3 nucleotides read TGTGCCAGCAGTGAATGGGTCCTGGGGGGCACAGATACGCAGTATTTT.

The rearrangement joins TRBV10-3 to TRBJ2-3; TRBD2 might be the D (5 bases). This CDR3 region has 15 residues. Germline V gene sequence: CDR1 ENHRY, CDR2 SYGVKD. The ends were cut back, 4 bases at V and 0 bases at J, with 11 bases in the middle. In DNA, the CDR3 is TGTGCCATCAGTGTGAGCGGTTCTAGCACAGATACGCAGTATTTT. Its translation is CAISVSGSSTDTQYF.

The genes are TRBV5-1 and TRBJ2-1; D might be TRBD2 (5 bases). The V end was cut by 0 bases, the J end by 8 bases, with 12 bases between. Germline-derived CDR1 and CDR2 are SGHRS and YFSETQ. This CDR3 is built from 14 residues. The CDR3 nucleotides are TGCGCCAGCAGCTTGGATCGGGAATATTATGAGCAGTTCTTC. Amino acid sequence: CASSLDREYYEQFF.

The chain employs TRBV7-9 and TRBJ2-1; 10 bases align to TRBD1. J was trimmed by 5 bases and V by 1 base; bases with no gene match: 8. This CDR3 is built from 17 residues. Germline CDR1 reads SEHNR; CDR2 reads FQNEAQ (reference sequence). The CDR3, as DNA: TGTGCCAGCAGCTTAGGTGCGACAGGGGGCATGGACAATGAGCAGTTCTTC. This gives the protein CASSLGATGGMDNEQFF.

This clone was detected only once. The CDR3 is CASSFDRATEAFF. DNA of the CDR3: TGTGCCAGCAGTTTTGACAGGGCCACTGAAGCTTTCTTT. The chain recombines TRBV2 with TRBJ1-1; 7 bases align to TRBD1. V was clipped by 5 bases and J by 4 bases; unmatched bases: 4. Germline V CDR1 and CDR2: SNHLY, FYNNEI. CDR3 length equals 13 residues.

The V call is TRBV18, the J call TRBJ1-5, with D tentatively TRBD1 (5 bases). Trimming shortened V by 6 bases and J by 2 bases, and 17 bases separated the two germline ends. This CDR3 is built from 16 residues. Looked up from germline, CDR1 is KGHSH and CDR2 is LQKENI. The CDR3 here is CASSLDTGGGNQPQHF. The CDR3 region has the DNA TGTGCCAGCTCCCTCGATACGGGGGGTGGCAATCAGCCCCAGCATTTT.

The chain has TRBV27 and TRBJ2-1; the D gene is possibly TRBD2 (5 bases). The CDR3 spans 16 residues. Germline loops: CDR1 MNHEY, CDR2 SMNVEV (reference sequence). V lost 5 bases, J lost 6 bases, and 20 bases lay in between. The CDR3: CASSTRTSGYRNEQFF. DNA for the CDR3: TGTGCCAGCAGTACACGGACTTCCGGGTACCGCAATGAGCAGTTCTTC.

This clone appeared once. This chain uses TRBV19 with TRBJ2-7, with unresolved D. Trimming removed 7 bases from V and 3 bases from J, with 16 bases in between. The CDR3 loop spans 14 amino acids. Germline assignment: CDR1 LNHDA and CDR2 SQIVND (reference sequence). The CDR3 nucleotides read TGTGCCAGTACTCCACGCCGTGGGCACTACGAGCAGTACTTC. Translation: CASTPRRGHYEQYF.

This clone appeared once. The chain employs TRBV18 and TRBJ1-3; TRBD1 is a possible D gene (5 bases). The CDR3 has 14 residues. V was shortened by 3 bases and J by 4 bases, with 10 bases between the two germline ends. Germline values: CDR1 KGHSH, CDR2 LQKENI. The CDR3 reads CASSPQGYGNTIYF. CDR3 coding DNA: TGTGCCAGCTCACCGCAGGGATACGGAAACACCATATATTTT.

The chain links TRBV5-6 to TRBJ1-4; D is ambiguous. Trimming left V 4 bases short and J 2 bases short, with 9 bases between. The germline CDR1 and CDR2 sequences are SGHDT and YYEEEE. The CDR3 spans 14 residues. In nucleotides, the CDR3 is TGTGCCAGCAGCCCGACTACCACTAATGAAAAACTGTTTTTT. Residues: CASSPTTTNEKLFF. The full variable domain, its missing parts supplied by reference TRBV5-6 and TRBJ1-4, is DAGVTQSPTHLIKTRGQQVTLRCSPKSGHDTVSWYQQALGQGPQFIFQYYEEEERQRGNFPDRFSGHQFPNYSSELNVNALLLGDSALYLCASSPTTTNEKLFFGSGTQLSVL.

The V and J genes are TRBV15 and TRBJ2-7; TRBD2 is a possible D gene (7 bases). Germline lookup yields CDR1 LNHNV and CDR2 YYDKDF (reference sequence). The length of the CDR3 is 16 residues. V gave up 1 base and J gave up 4 bases, with 17 bases separating them. CDR3 amino acids: CATSRGGASGLYEQYF. The CDR3, as DNA: TGTGCCACCAGCAGAGGGGGGGCTAGCGGTTTGTACGAGCAGTACTTC.

The chain couples TRBV6-5 to TRBJ1-5, with D possibly matching TRBD1 (5 bases). V was shortened by 6 bases and J by 4 bases, with 16 bases between the two germline ends. CDR1 is MNHEY and CDR2 is SVGAGI in the germline V gene. This CDR3 spans 15 amino acids. CDR3 residues: CASRALAGGNQPQHF. The DNA for the CDR3 is TGTGCCAGCAGAGCCCTCGCGGGGGGAAATCAGCCCCAGCATTTT.

The chain joins TRBV19 to TRBJ1-5; 10 bases align to TRBD1. CDR1 and CDR2 from the germline V gene are LNHDA and SQIVND (reference sequence). V shed 6 bases and J 3 bases; nucleotides not matched to a gene: 5. CDR3 length equals 15 residues. This CDR3 is CASRDRGASNQPQHF. As DNA, the CDR3 is TGTGCCAGTAGGGACAGGGGGGCTTCCAATCAGCCCCAGCATTTT.

J is TRBJ2-7 and V is TRBV6-1, with D unclear. This CDR3 region has 14 residues. Trimming left V 6 bases short and J 0 bases short, with 12 bases between. From germline, CDR1 is MNHNS and CDR2 SASEGT. The chain's CDR3 is CASRRLTSSYEQYF. CDR3 nucleotide sequence: TGTGCCAGCAGGAGACTTACCAGCTCCTACGAGCAGTACTTC.

This clone was seen more than once but under ten times. The rearrangement uses TRBV19 and TRBJ2-7, with 8 nucleotides matching TRBD2. CDR3 size: 15 residues. The J segment lost 4 bases and the V segment lost 3 bases, leaving 8 bases of the junction unmatched. Looked up from germline, CDR1 is LNHDA and CDR2 is SQIVND (reference sequence). The DNA for the CDR3 is TGTGCCAGTAGTATTTCGGGACTAGTAACGTACGAGCAGTACTTC. Residues: CASSISGLVTYEQYF. The whole variable domain, filled in from reference TRBV19 and TRBJ2-7, reads DGGITQSPKYLFRKEGQNVTLSCEQNLNHDAMYWYRQDPGQGLRLIYYSQIVNDFQKGDIAEGYSVSREKKESFPLTVTSAQKNPTAFYLCASSISGLVTYEQYFGPGTRLTVT.

V and J are TRBV2 and TRBJ2-1; the D is unclear. The CDR3 length is 15 residues. The germline V gene has CDR1 SNHLY and CDR2 FYNNEI. V was trimmed by 0 bases and J by 6 bases, leaving 12 bases between them. As DNA, the CDR3 is TGTGCCAGCAGTGAAGCGCGGTACTGGGTCAATGAGCAGTTCTTC. Protein: CASSEARYWVNEQFF.

On this clone: Different DNA sequences within this sample yield the same CDR3. J is TRBJ2-1 and V is TRBV10-3; TRBD1 matches at 8 bases. Germline values: CDR1 ENHRY, CDR2 SYGVKD. This CDR3 spans 13 amino acids. Unmatched junction bases numbered 6, after V lost 10 bases and J lost 4 bases. The CDR3 reads CATTGDAYNEQFF. The CDR3 region has the DNA TGTGCCACGACAGGGGACGCATACAATGAGCAGTTCTTC.

The V and J genes are TRBV7-9 and TRBJ1-1, with D maybe TRBD1 (6 bases). Germline CDR1 SEHNR, CDR2 FQNEAQ (reference sequence). The CDR3 is made up of 13 amino acids. The V and J ends lost 2 bases and 4 bases respectively, with 8 bases between them. CDR3 DNA: TGTGCCAGCAGCTTACAGGGGCGCACTGAAGCTTTCTTT. Its translation: CASSLQGRTEAFF.

The J gene is TRBJ2-2, the V gene TRBV5-6; D remains ambiguous. The CDR3 loop spans 12 amino acids. Germline V gene lookup returns CDR1 SGHDT and CDR2 YYEEEE. V was cut by 0 bases and J by 7 bases, with 4 bases left in between. In nucleotides, the CDR3 is TGTGCCAGCAGCTTGGGAGACGGGGAGCTGTTTTTT. It is translated as CASSLGDGELFF.

V is TRBV6-5 and J is TRBJ2-7; D remains ambiguous. Trimming left V 5 bases short and J 2 bases short, with 13 bases between. This CDR3 has 14 amino acids. CDR1 is MNHEY and CDR2 is SVGAGI in the germline V gene. The CDR3 bases are TGTGCCAGCAGTGGCACCGGGTTTACCTACGAGCAGTACTTC. Protein product: CASSGTGFTYEQYF.

The chain is built from TRBV2 and TRBJ2-7; D tentatively fits TRBD1 or TRBD2 (5 bases each). Germline V lookup: CDR1 SNHLY, CDR2 FYNNEI. The ends were cut back, 1 base at V and 7 bases at J, with 8 bases in the middle. CDR3 length: 12 residues. CDR3 bases: TGTGCCAGCAGTGAAGGGGGGAGTGAGCAGTACTTC. Translated: CASSEGGSEQYF.

The chain is built from TRBV7-9 and TRBJ2-1; 9 bases are a match to TRBD2. The CDR3 length is 17 residues. The germline gives CDR1 SEHNR, CDR2 FQNEAQ (reference sequence). Losses at the gene ends were 2 bases for V and 4 bases for J; bases not matched to a gene: 9. The CDR3, as DNA: TGTGCCAGCAGCTTAATTGCGGGAGGGCCCTCGTACAATGAGCAGTTCTTC. Translating gives CASSLIAGGPSYNEQFF.